Below are 22 T cell receptor beta chains sequenced from a single sample in a study of PD-1 blockade in classical Hodgkin lymphoma. Every patient relapsed after autologous stem cell transplantation, and brentuximab vedotin exposure varied. Clones were sequenced by immunoSEQ multiplex PCR, and TCRdb holds only the in-frame ones, with some missing. The top ten clones hold roughly 22% of a sample with 25,000 to 35,000 clones, approximately 82% of them seen once. This sample comprised peripheral blood mononuclear cells (PBMCs), obtained before the second cycle of nivolumab. Receptors were obtained from a human donor with classical Hodgkin lymphoma.

The chain joins TRBV27 to TRBJ1-1, with 7 bases matching TRBD1. V lost 4 bases, J lost 1 base, and 6 bases stayed unmatched. CDR1 is MNHEY and CDR2 is SMNVEV in the germline V gene (reference sequence). The CDR3 is made up of 15 amino acids. CDR3 DNA sequence: TGTGCCAGCAGTTCAGGGGGGGCTCCGAACACTGAAGCTTTCTTT. It codes for CASSSGGAPNTEAFF.

The chain carries TRBV6-6 and TRBJ2-1; 11 positions match TRBD2. Germline CDR1 is MNHNY and CDR2 is SVGAGI (reference sequence). The CDR3 has 14 residues. V trimming: 7 bases; J trimming: 8 bases; junction bases outside the gene matches: 7. The CDR3 coding sequence is TGTGCCAGCAAAGGGGCTAGCGGGAGGTATGAGCAGTTCTTC. Translation gives CASKGASGRYEQFF.

This clone was seen a few times. The chain combines TRBV4-3 with TRBJ2-3; 7 nucleotides line up with TRBD1. J lost 1 base, V lost 1 base, and 8 bases had no gene match. Germline loops: CDR1 LGHNA, CDR2 YSLEER. The CDR3 runs to 17 residues. CDR3 in amino acids: CASSQGRDRARTDTQYF. The CDR3, as DNA: TGCGCCAGCAGCCAAGGGCGCGACAGGGCCCGCACAGATACGCAGTATTTT.

This chain connects TRBV2 to TRBJ2-7; D might be TRBD2 (5 bases). The V gene's germline CDR1 is SNHLY and CDR2 FYNNEI. V lost 7 bases and J 0 bases, leaving 13 bases between the germline ends. The CDR3 runs 14 residues. The CDR3 DNA reads as TGTGCCAGCAAAGAGCGGTTGAGCTCCTACGAGCAGTACGTC. Protein product: CASKERLSSYEQYV.

The rearrangement joins TRBV15 to TRBJ1-5; D is possibly TRBD1 (6 bases). This CDR3 has 18 amino acids. V shed 0 bases and J shed 5 bases, with 20 bases lying between them. Germline lookup yields CDR1 LNHNV and CDR2 YYDKDF (reference sequence). CDR3 sequence: CATSREVVGGRVDQPQHF. The CDR3 coding sequence is TGTGCCACCAGCAGAGAAGTGGTCGGGGGCAGGGTAGATCAGCCCCAGCATTTT.

The chain recombines TRBV7-8 with TRBJ1-5; 7 nucleotides line up with TRBD1. The germline gives CDR1 SGHVS, CDR2 FQNEAQ. This CDR3 region has 14 residues. Trimming at V came to 5 bases and at J to 5 bases, leaving 6 bases not matched to a gene. CDR3 amino acids: CASSTQGWDQPQHF. Written as DNA, the CDR3 is TGTGCCAGCAGCACACAGGGGTGGGATCAGCCCCAGCATTTT. The variable domain in full, with the rest retrieved from reference TRBV7-8 and TRBJ1-5, is GAGVSQSPRYKVAKRGQDVALRCDPISGHVSLFWYQQALGQGPEFLTYFQNEAQLDKSGLPSDRFFAERPEGSVSTLKIQRTQQEDSAVYLCASSTQGWDQPQHFGDGTRLSIL.

By share, this clone counts as medium-sized (0.01 to 0.1%). The chain is built from TRBV30 and TRBJ1-3, with 7 bases aligning to TRBD1. CDR3 length equals 13 residues. CDR1 and CDR2 from the germline V gene are GTSNPN and SVGIG (reference sequence). The junction had 1 base not matched to a gene; V was cut back by 3 bases and J by 2 bases. This CDR3 reads CAWRQGTGNTIYF. DNA of the CDR3: TGTGCCTGGAGACAGGGGACTGGAAACACCATATATTTT.

The rearrangement joins TRBV28 to TRBJ2-1; TRBD1 is a possible D gene (5 bases). This CDR3 has 13 residues. V lost 5 bases and J 6 bases, leaving 11 bases between the germline ends. Germline CDR1 and CDR2: MDHEN and SYDVKM. The DNA for the CDR3 is TGTGCCAGCAGTGGACAAGGCGTCAATGAGCAGTTCTTC. Translating it yields CASSGQGVNEQFF.

This chain joins TRBV15 and TRBJ2-5; 7 nucleotides line up with TRBD1. The germline gives CDR1 LNHNV, CDR2 YYDKDF (reference sequence). There are 15 residues in the CDR3. J lost 3 bases, V lost 3 bases, and 7 bases had no gene match. The CDR3 region is CATSRVQGNKETQYF. CDR3 in DNA: TGTGCCACCAGCAGGGTACAGGGGAACAAAGAGACCCAGTACTTC.

This chain joins TRBV19 and TRBJ2-7; 9 bases align to TRBD1. CDR1 and CDR2 (germline): LNHDA, SQIVND (reference sequence). The CDR3 loop spans 14 amino acids. Germline trimming cut 4 bases from V and 3 bases from J; bases unmatched to any gene: 4. CDR3: CASSTSTGGYEQYF. In DNA, the CDR3 is TGTGCCAGTAGTACATCGACAGGGGGCTACGAGCAGTACTTC.

This chain links TRBV6-1 with TRBJ1-5; no definite D call. The germline CDR1 and CDR2 sequences are MNHNS and SASEGT. CDR3 length equals 13 residues. Trimming shortened V by 8 bases and J by 6 bases, and 14 bases separated the two germline ends. The CDR3: CASQITEFQPQHF. The CDR3 DNA sequence: TGTGCCAGCCAGATTACGGAGTTTCAGCCCCAGCATTTT.

V and J are TRBV5-8 and TRBJ1-2; D is perhaps TRBD1 (6 bases). The V and J ends lost 4 bases and 8 bases respectively, with 12 bases between them. The CDR3 runs to 12 residues. From germline, CDR1 is SGHTS and CDR2 YDEGEE. The CDR3 DNA sequence: TGTGCCAGCAGCCCCGGACAGCTCGGCTACACCTTC. This sequence encodes CASSPGQLGYTF.

The gene calls are TRBV19 and TRBJ1-2; weak D call: TRBD1 (5 bases). V was pared by 3 bases and J by 3 bases, with 17 bases between. CDR1 LNHDA and CDR2 SQIVND come from the germline V gene (reference sequence). CDR3 length: 16 residues. The CDR3 DNA is TGTGCCAGTAGTATGGGGAGAAGAGGGGCCTACTATGGCTACACCTTC. It encodes CASSMGRRGAYYGYTF.

V is TRBV4-2 and J is TRBJ1-5; D may be TRBD1 (6 bases). Trimming removed 1 base at V and 7 bases at J, with 11 bases between. The CDR3 sequence is 14 residues long. From germline, CDR1 is LGHNA and CDR2 YNFKEQ. The CDR3 nucleotides read TGTGCCAGCAGCCAAGTAGGGGGTAAACAGCCCCAGCATTTT. Its translation is CASSQVGGKQPQHF.

The chain links TRBV5-6 to TRBJ2-7; D not resolved. Trimming took 1 base from V and 6 from J, leaving 8 bases between them. The length of the CDR3 is 12 residues. Germline-derived CDR1 and CDR2 are SGHDT and YYEEEE. The CDR3 DNA sequence: TGTGCCAGCAGCTTGACCCTCCGCGAGCAGTACGTC. Translation gives CASSLTLREQYV.

The chain has TRBV7-2 and TRBJ1-2; weak D call: TRBD1 (5 bases). Germline CDR1 is SGHTA and CDR2 is FQGNSA. V lost 1 base to trimming and J lost 1 base, with 7 bases between them. The CDR3 sequence is 14 residues long. CDR3 nucleotide sequence: TGTGCCAGCAGCTTAGGGGGGGTTAACTATGGCTACACCTTC. Residues: CASSLGGVNYGYTF. Filled out from reference TRBV7-2 and TRBJ1-2, the complete variable domain reads GAGVSQSPSNKVTEKGKDVELRCDPISGHTALYWYRQSLGQGLEFLIYFQGNSAPDKSGLPSDRFSAERTGGSVSTLTIQRTQQEDSAVYLCASSLGGVNYGYTFGSGTRLTVV.

The chain joins TRBV19 to TRBJ2-7; TRBD1 matches 7 bases. Germline CDR1 LNHDA, CDR2 SQIVND (reference sequence). Unmatched junction bases numbered 8, after V lost 4 bases and J lost 5 bases. The CDR3 consists of 14 residues. In DNA, the CDR3 is TGTGCCAGTAGTAGCACCGGGACAGCCCACGAGCAGTACTTC. Amino acid sequence: CASSSTGTAHEQYF.

The chain combines TRBV9 with TRBJ1-5, with D hard to call. CDR1 is SGDLS and CDR2 is YYNGEE in the germline V gene. The CDR3 runs 15 residues. The V gene lost 6 bases and the J gene lost 2 bases, with 15 bases spanning the gap. The CDR3 loop is CASTLSGDGNQPQHF. Written as DNA, the CDR3 is TGTGCCAGCACCCTTTCCGGGGATGGCAATCAGCCCCAGCATTTT.

This clone has a handful of counts. This sequence joins TRBV7-2 and TRBJ1-6; TRBD1 agrees at 7 bases. CDR3 length: 16 residues. Per the germline V gene, CDR1 is SGHTA and CDR2 is FQGNSA. The ends lost 5 bases at V and 6 bases at J; junction bases unmatched: 10. CDR3 amino acids: CASSGTGTVSNSPLHF. Here the CDR3 DNA reads TGTGCCAGCAGCGGGACCGGGACAGTTTCTAATTCACCCCTCCACTTT.

CDR3: CASSYSNTEAFF. The CDR3 region has the DNA TGTGCCAGCAGTTACTCGAACACTGAAGCTTTCTTT. This chain connects TRBV6-6 to TRBJ1-1; D call uncertain. Deletions cut 0 bases from V and 1 base from J, with 0 bases between. Germline values: CDR1 MNHNY, CDR2 SVGAGI (reference sequence). This CDR3 contains 12 residues.

The J gene is TRBJ2-7, the V gene TRBV19; no reliable D call. Trimming stripped 1 base from V and 1 base from J, with 8 bases between. CDR1 is LNHDA, CDR2 SQIVND, per germline (reference sequence). The CDR3 consists of 14 residues. DNA of the CDR3: TGTGCCAGTAGTATAGGAGCCAATTCCTACGAGCAGTACTTC. Amino acids: CASSIGANSYEQYF. Filled out from reference TRBV19 and TRBJ2-7, the complete variable domain reads DGGITQSPKYLFRKEGQNVTLSCEQNLNHDAMYWYRQDPGQGLRLIYYSQIVNDFQKGDIAEGYSVSREKKESFPLTVTSAQKNPTAFYLCASSIGANSYEQYFGPGTRLTVT.

This chain joins TRBV7-2 and TRBJ2-2; 10 bases match TRBD2. The CDR3 runs to 14 residues. The V gene end was trimmed by 4 bases and the J gene end by 6 bases; junction bases not matched to a gene: 2. CDR1 and CDR2 from the germline V gene are SGHTA and FQGNSA. Written as DNA, the CDR3 is TGTGCCAGCAGCTCTAGCGGGAGCCCCGGGGAGCTGTTTTTT. Translated, it gives CASSSSGSPGELFF.